A single sample is the source of the 15 T cell receptor beta chains below, sequenced in a study of response to subunit inactivated influenza vaccine. TCRdb fed the RT-PCR reads into MiXCR, producing one record per CDR3 protein. The data show over 300,000 distinct CDR3 sequences, 20% to 25% seen once. Material: PBMCs from blood, obtained less than 22 months after vaccination. These receptor sequences come from a man aged 50 to 75 who received an inactivated influenza vaccine.

A few counts support this clonotype. The chain uses TRBV7-2 and TRBJ2-3; D is unresolved. Per germline, CDR1 SGHTA and CDR2 FQGNSA. V was shortened by 5 bases and J by 2 bases, with 5 bases between the two germline ends. The CDR3 runs to 12 residues. The DNA of the CDR3 is TGTGCCAGCAGCCCCTACACAGATACGCAGTATTTT. It specifies CASSPYTDTQYF.

V gene TRBV7-9 combines with J gene TRBJ2-3; D may be TRBD1 (5 bases). The CDR3 spans 16 residues. Germline CDR1 reads SEHNR; CDR2 reads FQNEAQ (reference sequence). V lost 4 bases to trimming and J lost 3 bases, with 17 bases between them. The CDR3 here is CASSSPSREGTDTQYF. CDR3 DNA: TGTGCCAGCAGCTCCCCGTCCAGGGAAGGAACAGATACGCAGTATTTT.

In its sample, this clonotype was seen a few times. The genes are TRBV20-1 and TRBJ2-5, with 13 bases fitting TRBD2. The CDR3 contains 17 residues. The junction had 8 bases not matched to a gene; V was cut back by 0 bases and J by 4 bases. CDR1 and CDR2 (germline): DFQATT, SNEGSKA (reference sequence). The DNA for the CDR3 is TGCAGTGCTAGAGATCTACTAGCGGGAGGGCTTGGAGAGACCCAGTACTTC. Translation: CSARDLLAGGLGETQYF.

This clonotype occurred many times. The chain combines TRBV18 with TRBJ1-1; 12 nucleotides line up with TRBD1. The germline CDR1 and CDR2 sequences are KGHSH and LQKENI. The CDR3 is 16 residues long. J gave up 3 bases and V 5 bases, and 7 bases lay outside the gene matches. The CDR3 DNA reads as TGTGCCAGCTCAAGGGACAGGGGGCGTCGGGACACTGAAGCTTTCTTT. Protein sequence: CASSRDRGRRDTEAFF.

This clonotype was observed a few times. The chain carries TRBV20-1 and TRBJ1-1; D is undetermined. CDR3 length equals 13 residues. Trimming removed 0 bases at V and 7 bases at J, with 12 bases between. The germline V gene has CDR1 DFQATT and CDR2 SNEGSKA (reference sequence). CDR3 sequence (DNA): TGCAGTGCTAGAGATTCGGCCGGGTTTGAAGCTTTCTTT. Translating it yields CSARDSAGFEAFF.

The rearrangement uses TRBV27 and TRBJ2-7; D is possibly TRBD1 or TRBD2 (5 bases each). Trimming removed 5 bases at V and 9 bases at J, with 20 bases between. This CDR3 region has 14 residues. Per the germline V gene, CDR1 is MNHEY and CDR2 is SMNVEV (reference sequence). The CDR3 here is CASSPSGPNAGQYF. For the CDR3, the DNA is TGTGCCAGCAGTCCCTCGGGACCGAATGCGGGGCAGTACTTC.

This clonotype was observed a few times. This chain joins TRBV5-1 and TRBJ1-6; D is perhaps TRBD1 (5 bases). The CDR3 sequence is 15 residues long. Trimming took 0 bases from V and 9 from J, leaving 13 bases between them. Per germline, CDR1 SGHRS and CDR2 YFSETQ. CDR3 protein: CASSLVGGDRSPLHF. CDR3 bases: TGCGCCAGCAGCTTGGTGGGAGGGGATCGTTCACCCCTCCACTTT. The full variable domain, rest sourced from reference TRBV5-1 and TRBJ1-6, is KAGVTQTPRYLIKTRGQQVTLSCSPISGHRSVSWYQQTPGQGLQFLFEYFSETQRNKGNFPGRFSGRQFSNSRSEMNVSTLELGDSALYLCASSLVGGDRSPLHFGNGTRLTVT.

This clonotype is a singleton in its sample. J is TRBJ2-5 and V is TRBV6-1; D unresolved. The ends were cut back, 2 bases at V and 6 bases at J, with 10 bases in the middle. Per germline, CDR1 MNHNS and CDR2 SASEGT. This CDR3 is built from 13 residues. The CDR3 DNA follows: TGTGCCAGCAGTGAATTTCCGGAAAAGACCCAGTACTTC. Protein product: CASSEFPEKTQYF.

This clonotype was observed a handful of times. This chain joins TRBV5-1 and TRBJ2-1, with D perhaps matching TRBD2 (6 bases). This CDR3 spans 14 amino acids. Germline V gene data show CDR1 as SGHRS and CDR2 as YFSETQ. With 1 base removed from V and 15 bases from J, the gap between germline ends came to 20 bases. The DNA of the CDR3 is TGCGCCAGCAGCTTGCGGGGACTGGGGTCCGCGCCGTTCTTC. Translated: CASSLRGLGSAPFF.

J is TRBJ2-1 and V is TRBV5-1, with 7 bases fitting TRBD2. The CDR3 is 16 residues long. Trimming cost V 4 bases and J 6 bases; bases outside gene matches: 13. Germline CDR1 and CDR2: SGHRS and YFSETQ. The DNA of the CDR3 is TGCGCCAGCAGCCCTAGACTAGCAGGAGACCCCAATGAGCAGTTCTTC. Translation gives CASSPRLAGDPNEQFF.

This chain links TRBV7-2 with TRBJ2-5; D is undetermined. Germline lookup yields CDR1 SGHTA and CDR2 FQGNSA. The CDR3 covers 11 residues. V was pared by 3 bases and J by 6 bases, with 5 bases between. CDR3 protein: CASSFSQTQYF. Written as DNA, the CDR3 is TGTGCCAGCAGCTTCTCCCAGACCCAGTACTTC.

This clonotype was detected only a few times. V is TRBV7-2 and J is TRBJ2-7; no definite D call. V was pared by 5 bases and J by 2 bases, with 10 bases between. This CDR3 region has 13 residues. The germline gives CDR1 SGHTA, CDR2 FQGNSA. The CDR3 region has the DNA TGTGCCAGCAGCCGTTACAGCACCTACGAGCAGTACTTC. As protein: CASSRYSTYEQYF.

This clonotype was recorded a few times. V gene TRBV27 combines with J gene TRBJ1-2; TRBD1 agrees at 9 bases. The CDR3 covers 18 residues. The V segment lost 0 bases and the J segment 4 bases; nucleotides outside the gene matches: 12. Germline V gene sequence: CDR1 MNHEY, CDR2 SMNVEV (reference sequence). Here the CDR3 reads CASSLSRPTGGKLYGYTF. Written as DNA, the CDR3 is TGTGCCAGCAGTTTATCCCGCCCTACAGGGGGCAAACTCTATGGCTACACCTTC.

The J gene is TRBJ1-3, the V gene TRBV7-6; possible D gene TRBD1, 6 bases. CDR3 length equals 15 residues. The germline V and J ends were trimmed by 1 base and 7 bases, with 14 bases remaining between them. Germline values: CDR1 SGHVS, CDR2 FNYEAQ. CDR3 sequence: CASSLERQASNTIYF. The CDR3 DNA reads as TGTGCCAGCAGCTTAGAACGACAGGCCTCGAACACCATATATTTT.

The genes are TRBV11-3 and TRBJ2-3; either TRBD1 or TRBD2 may fit D (5 bases each). Per the germline V gene, CDR1 is SGHNT and CDR2 is YENEEA. Deletions cut 0 bases from V and 3 bases from J, with 7 bases between. The CDR3 length is 14 residues. For the CDR3, the DNA is TGTGCCAGCAGCTTAGATGGGGGAACAGATACGCAGTATTTT. This translates into CASSLDGGTDTQYF.